This T cell receptor (beta chain) was recovered during a study of control samples from healthy donors and cancer patients. TCRdb's table, derived via immunoSEQ multiplex PCR, lists solely in-frame clones and lacks some. This table holds about 1,800 clones, nearly 80% found once. The CDR3 runs 11 residues. With 6 bases removed from V and 1 base from J, the gap between germline ends came to 6 bases. Germline assignment: CDR1 DFQATT and CDR2 SNEGSKA (reference sequence). V and J are TRBV20-1 and TRBJ2-5; perhaps TRBD1 as D (6 bases). The sequence was obtained from a female donor with lung cancer. Sequencing was done on a sample of formalin-fixed, paraffin-embedded tissue. CDR3 sequence reads: CSADSQETQYF. The CDR3 DNA follows: TGCAGTGCGGACAGCCAAGAGACCCAGTACTTC.